Listed here are 6 T cell receptor beta chains from one sample, sequenced in a study of blood T cell repertoires in COVID-19. Generated by immunoSEQ multiplex PCR, the TCRdb table keeps only in-frame clones and is missing some. The sample contains some 250,000 clones, around 80% of which appear only once. Sequenced input: peripheral blood. These receptors originate from a woman under 30 with acute or convalescent COVID-19.

The chain combines TRBV6-1 with TRBJ2-7, with a possible D match to TRBD1 (6 bases). CDR3 length: 15 amino acids. The germline gives CDR1 MNHNS, CDR2 SASEGT. V gave up 3 bases and J gave up 3 bases, with 15 bases separating them. The chain's CDR3 is CASSDSTGSFYEQYF. As DNA, the CDR3 is TGTGCCAGCAGTGATTCCACAGGGTCCTTCTACGAGCAGTACTTC.

The CDR3 coding sequence is TGTGCCAGCAGTGAGGAGGGGACTTCCTACACTGAAGCTTTCTTT. Protein sequence: CASSEEGTSYTEAFF. The chain combines TRBV2 with TRBJ1-1, with D perhaps matching TRBD1 (5 bases). CDR3 length: 15 amino acids. Trimming removed 3 bases at V and 3 bases at J, with 14 bases between. The germline V gene encodes CDR1 SNHLY and CDR2 FYNNEI.

The rearrangement joins TRBV5-4 to TRBJ1-2; D unclear. The ends were cut back, 0 bases at V and 2 bases at J, with 8 bases in the middle. Germline assignment: CDR1 SGHNT and CDR2 YYREEE (reference sequence). This CDR3 has 14 residues. This chain's CDR3 is CASSLGGKNYGYTF. Written as DNA, the CDR3 is TGTGCCAGCAGCTTGGGAGGGAAGAACTATGGCTACACCTTC.

The V and J genes are TRBV10-3 and TRBJ2-1; a weak D match, TRBD2 (5 bases). Germline V CDR1 and CDR2: ENHRY, SYGVKD. There are 17 residues in the CDR3. The V end lost 4 bases, the J end lost 2 bases, and 18 bases lay between the germline ends. CDR3 sequence reads: CAISGTMGSGAYNEQFF. The CDR3 DNA sequence: TGTGCCATCAGTGGGACGATGGGCAGCGGAGCCTACAATGAGCAGTTCTTC.

V and J are TRBV19 and TRBJ2-2; 8 positions agree with TRBD2. The CDR3 has 18 amino acids. Germline V gives CDR1 LNHDA, CDR2 SQIVND (reference sequence). V shed 2 bases and J 7 bases; nucleotides not matched to a gene: 15. CDR3 bases: TGTGCCAGTAGTATATCCGCTACAGCGGGAGCCGGGAGCGGGGAGCTGTTTTTT. Amino acid sequence: CASSISATAGAGSGELFF.

J is TRBJ2-1 and V is TRBV6-5; no firm D call. Per germline, CDR1 MNHEY and CDR2 SVGAGI. CDR3 length equals 11 residues. Trimming cost V 8 bases and J 3 bases, with 5 bases left between them. The CDR3 protein is CASPNYNEQFF. CDR3 sequence (DNA): TGTGCCAGCCCTAACTACAATGAGCAGTTCTTC.